Sequencing of this TCR beta chain was carried out in a study of shared clonotypes between healthy human individuals. Germline trimming cut 4 bases from V and 5 bases from J; bases unmatched to any gene: 2. Germline V gives CDR1 SGHAT, CDR2 FQNNGV. This CDR3 comprises 13 residues. Genomic DNA belonging to each subset was distributed in equal measure over several immunoSEQ plates. An approximately 210 ng quantity of DNA, 25,000 to 35,000 T cell genomes, went into the sorted-subset replicate PCRs. Some clones are missing from TCRdb's copy, which holds only in-frame ones; the method was immunoSEQ multiplex PCR. The sample holds about 2 million clones, about 95% seen once. CD45RO-negative cells were positively selected for CCR7, leaving out terminally differentiated effector memory CD45RA+ cells.

What was sequenced was naive CD8+ T cells sorted from blood. This TCR derives from a man between 18 and 35 years old in good health. The chain couples TRBV11-2 to TRBJ2-5, with 9 positions matching TRBD2. CDR3 coding DNA: TGTGCCAGCAGCTCGGGACTAGCTGAGACCCAGTACTTC. Translation: CASSSGLAETQYF.